This TCR beta chain stems from a study of OX40 agonist ivuxolimab in advanced cancers. V lost 0 bases and J lost 9, with 9 bases in between. The CDR3 extends over 12 amino acids. Per the germline V gene, CDR1 is GTSNPN and CDR2 is SVGIG (reference sequence). This clone was seen at least ten times. Produced via immunoSEQ multiplex PCR; TCRdb's table is partial and in-frame only. Here the sample spans 20,000 to 25,000 clones, about 85% being singletons. This chain connects TRBV30 to TRBJ2-4; TRBD2 might be the D (5 bases). This receptor was taken from an adult with an advanced solid tumor such as melanoma, head and neck, liver or kidney cancer. The sequences come from CD4+ or CD8+ T cells sorted from blood, collected in a trial of the OX40 agonist ivuxolimab. DNA of the CDR3: TGTGCCTGGAGTGTACTAGAAAGCATTCAGTACTTC. It specifies CAWSVLESIQYF.